The T cell receptor (beta chain) under discussion was sequenced for a study of response to subunit inactivated influenza vaccine. Notes on the study in general: It was suggested by the authors that few new T cells are recruited by each seasonal influenza vaccination.

V lost 7 bases and J lost 0, with 9 bases in between. This CDR3 spans 13 amino acids. Comments on this clonotype: The antigen is unknown.

TCRdb ran MiXCR on the RT-PCR reads and lists one entry per CDR3 protein. The sample carries around 200,000 distinct CDR3 sequences, 9.2% recorded once. This chain uses TRBV12-3 or TRBV12-4 with TRBJ2-5; D ambiguous. The specimen comprised non-naive T cells sorted from PBMCs, sampled on the day of vaccination. The TCR sequence derives from a middle-aged man who received an inactivated influenza vaccine. In nucleotides, the CDR3 is TGTGCCAGCACCGAGACGGACCAAGAGACCCAGTACTTC. Protein product: CASTETDQETQYF.